A single sample gave rise to the 5 T cell receptor beta chains below, sequenced in a study of T cells in Graves' hyperthyroidism and ophthalmopathy. Using RNA transcripts as the source, TCR beta CDR3 regions were amplified. Carried out on the TCR CDR3, a first-round RT-PCR used the HTBI primer set. MiXCR, applied by TCRdb to the multiplex PCR reads, yields one record per CDR3 protein. Seen here are hundreds of thousands of distinct CDR3 sequences, around 14% observed once, and the top ten hold roughly 14%. Sequenced input: blood. Receptors were obtained from a woman aged 18-35 years with Graves' hyperthyroidism.

The chain combines TRBV7-9 with TRBJ2-3, with 13 nucleotides matching TRBD2. Germline lookup yields CDR1 SEHNR and CDR2 FQNEAQ (reference sequence). The CDR3 is made up of 16 amino acids. V was clipped by 7 bases and J by 4 bases; unmatched bases: 8. CDR3 sequence reads: CASTFGGTSGADTQYF. CDR3 coding DNA: TGTGCCAGCACCTTCGGTGGGACTAGCGGGGCAGATACGCAGTATTTT.

There are many counts of this clonotype. The V call is TRBV3-1, the J call TRBJ2-7; D not resolved. CDR3 length: 13 residues. The germline V gene encodes CDR1 LGHDT and CDR2 YNNKEL (reference sequence). V shed 0 bases and J shed 0 bases, with 3 bases lying between them. The CDR3 coding sequence is TGTGCCAGCAGCCAAGACAGCTCCTACGAGCAGTACTTC. Its protein product is CASSQDSSYEQYF.

The chain joins TRBV24-1 to TRBJ1-5, with D uncertain. The CDR3 loop spans 14 amino acids. Germline CDR1 and CDR2: KGHDR and SFDVKD. The V and J ends lost 4 bases and 0 bases respectively, with 6 bases between them. The CDR3 reads CATSDSDSNQPQHF. In DNA form, the CDR3 reads TGTGCCACCAGTGACTCCGATAGCAATCAGCCCCAGCATTTT.

The rearrangement uses TRBV4-3 and TRBJ2-3; D unclear. Germline assignment: CDR1 LGHNA and CDR2 YSLEER. CDR3 length: 13 amino acids. Trimming shortened V by 0 bases and J by 5 bases, and 6 bases separated the two germline ends. The CDR3: CASSQDRRDTQYF. In DNA, the CDR3 is TGCGCCAGCAGCCAAGACCGACGAGATACGCAGTATTTT.

V and J are TRBV7-2 and TRBJ1-1; TRBD1 agrees at 7 bases. V shed 3 bases, J shed 1 base, and the junction held 5 bases outside the gene matches. The CDR3 length is 15 residues. From germline, CDR1 is SGHTA and CDR2 FQGNSA. The CDR3 is CASSLTGMTNTEAFF. In DNA, the CDR3 is TGTGCCAGCAGCTTGACAGGGATGACGAACACTGAAGCTTTCTTT.